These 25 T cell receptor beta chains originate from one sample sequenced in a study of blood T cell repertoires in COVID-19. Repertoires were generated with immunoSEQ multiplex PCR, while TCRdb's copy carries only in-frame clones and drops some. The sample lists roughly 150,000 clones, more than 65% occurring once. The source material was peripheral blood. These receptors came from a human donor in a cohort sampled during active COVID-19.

For the CDR3, the DNA is TGCAGCGGTCAACCGGGTCCTGGTATGGAGTACTTC. This codes for CSGQPGPGMEYF. The V gene is TRBV29-1, the J gene TRBJ2-7; D unclear. The germline CDR1 and CDR2 sequences are SQVTM and ANQGSEA. CDR3 length: 12 amino acids. Trimming shortened V by 7 bases and J by 11 bases, and 21 bases separated the two germline ends.

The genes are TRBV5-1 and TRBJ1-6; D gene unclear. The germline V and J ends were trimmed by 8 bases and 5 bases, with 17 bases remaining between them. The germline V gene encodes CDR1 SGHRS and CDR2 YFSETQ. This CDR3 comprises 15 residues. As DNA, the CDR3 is TGCGCCAGTAGACGGCCGGAGCAGAATAATTCACCCCTCCACTTT. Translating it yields CASRRPEQNNSPLHF.

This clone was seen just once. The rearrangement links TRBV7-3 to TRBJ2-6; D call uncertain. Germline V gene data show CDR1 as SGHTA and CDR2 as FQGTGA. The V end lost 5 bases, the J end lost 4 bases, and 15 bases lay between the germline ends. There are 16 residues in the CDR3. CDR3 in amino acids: CASSPAGTTGANVLTF. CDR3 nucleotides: TGTGCCAGCAGCCCCGCAGGAACGACGGGGGCCAACGTCCTGACTTTC.

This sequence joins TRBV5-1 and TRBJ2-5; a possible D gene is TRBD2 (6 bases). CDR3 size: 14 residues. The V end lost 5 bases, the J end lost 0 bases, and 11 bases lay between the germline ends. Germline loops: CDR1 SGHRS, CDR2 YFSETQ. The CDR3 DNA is TGCGCCAGCAGTCAGGTAGCGGACCAAGAGACCCAGTACTTC. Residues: CASSQVADQETQYF.

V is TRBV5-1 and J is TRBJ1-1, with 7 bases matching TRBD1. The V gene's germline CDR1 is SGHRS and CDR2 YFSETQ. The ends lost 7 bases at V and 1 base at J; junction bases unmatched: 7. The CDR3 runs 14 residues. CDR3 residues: CASGRDRTNTEAFF. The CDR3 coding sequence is TGCGCCAGCGGCCGGGACAGAACGAACACTGAAGCTTTCTTT. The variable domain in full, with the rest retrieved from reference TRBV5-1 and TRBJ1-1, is KAGVTQTPRYLIKTRGQQVTLSCSPISGHRSVSWYQQTPGQGLQFLFEYFSETQRNKGNFPGRFSGRQFSNSRSEMNVSTLELGDSALYLCASGRDRTNTEAFFGQGTRLTVV.

Here the CDR3 reads CASSQTGGNSPLHF. CDR3 nucleotides: TGTGCCAGCAGTCAAACAGGGGGCAATTCACCCCTCCACTTT. The rearrangement uses TRBV6-5 and TRBJ1-6; TRBD1 matches 9 bases. CDR1 and CDR2 from the germline V gene are MNHEY and SVGAGI. V lost 5 bases and J lost 7; bases outside the gene matches: 3. The CDR3 runs to 14 residues.

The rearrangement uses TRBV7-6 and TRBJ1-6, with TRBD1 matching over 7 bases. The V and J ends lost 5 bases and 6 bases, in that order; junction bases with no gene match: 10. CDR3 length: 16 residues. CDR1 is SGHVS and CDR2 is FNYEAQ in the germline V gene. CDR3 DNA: TGTGCCAGCAGCAGCGGCAGGGGGTCTGGTAATTCACCCCTCCACTTT. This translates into CASSSGRGSGNSPLHF.

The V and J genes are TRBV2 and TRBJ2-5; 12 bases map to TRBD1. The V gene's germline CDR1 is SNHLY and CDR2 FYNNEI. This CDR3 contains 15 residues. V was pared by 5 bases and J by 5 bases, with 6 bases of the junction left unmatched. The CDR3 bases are TGTGCCAGCAGTCCCGGGACAGGGGGCACCGAGACCCAGTACTTC. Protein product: CASSPGTGGTETQYF.

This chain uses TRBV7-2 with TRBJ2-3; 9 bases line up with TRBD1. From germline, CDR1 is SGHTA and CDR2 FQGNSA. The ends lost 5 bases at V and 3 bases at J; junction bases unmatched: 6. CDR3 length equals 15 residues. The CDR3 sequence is CASSPDRGKTDTQYF. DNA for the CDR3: TGTGCCAGCAGCCCTGACAGGGGGAAAACAGATACGCAGTATTTT.

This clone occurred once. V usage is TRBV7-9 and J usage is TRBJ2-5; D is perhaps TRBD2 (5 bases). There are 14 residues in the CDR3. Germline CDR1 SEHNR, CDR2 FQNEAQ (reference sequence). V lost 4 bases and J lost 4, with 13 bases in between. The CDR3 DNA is TGTGCCAGCAGCTCGGGGTGGATAATAGAGACCCAGTACTTC. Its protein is CASSSGWIIETQYF.

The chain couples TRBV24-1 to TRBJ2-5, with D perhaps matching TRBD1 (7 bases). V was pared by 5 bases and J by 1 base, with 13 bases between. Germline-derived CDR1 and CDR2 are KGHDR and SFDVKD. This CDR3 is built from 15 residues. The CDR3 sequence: CATSVAGGLQETQYF. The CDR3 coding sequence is TGTGCCACCAGTGTTGCAGGGGGACTCCAAGAGACCCAGTACTTC.

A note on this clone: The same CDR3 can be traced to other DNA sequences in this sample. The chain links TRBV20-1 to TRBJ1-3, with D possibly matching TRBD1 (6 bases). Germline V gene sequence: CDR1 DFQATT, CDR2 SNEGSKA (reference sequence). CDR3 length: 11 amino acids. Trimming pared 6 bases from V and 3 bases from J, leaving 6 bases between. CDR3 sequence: CSAGGGNTIYF. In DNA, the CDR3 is TGCAGTGCAGGGGGTGGAAACACCATATATTTT.

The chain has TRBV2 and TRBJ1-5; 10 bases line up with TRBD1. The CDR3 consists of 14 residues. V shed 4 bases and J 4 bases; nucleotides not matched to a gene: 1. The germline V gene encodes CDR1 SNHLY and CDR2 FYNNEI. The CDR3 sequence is CASSGTGGNQPQHF. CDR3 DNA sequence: TGTGCCAGCAGTGGGACAGGGGGTAATCAGCCCCAGCATTTT. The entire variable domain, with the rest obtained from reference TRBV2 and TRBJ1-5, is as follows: EPEVTQTPSHQVTQMGQEVILRCVPISNHLYFYWYRQILGQKVEFLVSFYNNEISEKSEIFDDQFSVERPDGSNFTLKIRSTKLEDSAMYFCASSGTGGNQPQHFGDGTRLSIL.

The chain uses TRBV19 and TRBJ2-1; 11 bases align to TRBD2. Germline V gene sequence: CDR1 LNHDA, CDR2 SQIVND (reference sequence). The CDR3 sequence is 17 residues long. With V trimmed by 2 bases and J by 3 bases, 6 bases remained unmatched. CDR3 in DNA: TGTGCCAGTAGTATATACCATCTAGCGGGGGGCTACAATGAGCAGTTCTTC. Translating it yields CASSIYHLAGGYNEQFF.

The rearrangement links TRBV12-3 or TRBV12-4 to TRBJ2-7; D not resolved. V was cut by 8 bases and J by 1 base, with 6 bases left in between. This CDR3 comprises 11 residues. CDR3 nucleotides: TGTGCCAGCGGCGGATCCTACGAGCAGTACTTC. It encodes CASGGSYEQYF.

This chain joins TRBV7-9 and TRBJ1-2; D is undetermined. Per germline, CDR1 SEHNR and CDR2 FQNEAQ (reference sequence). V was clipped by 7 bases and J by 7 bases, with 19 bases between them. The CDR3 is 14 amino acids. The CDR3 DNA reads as TGTGCCAGCAACCCGGACTTAAACAGCGGTGGCTACACCTTC. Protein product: CASNPDLNSGGYTF.

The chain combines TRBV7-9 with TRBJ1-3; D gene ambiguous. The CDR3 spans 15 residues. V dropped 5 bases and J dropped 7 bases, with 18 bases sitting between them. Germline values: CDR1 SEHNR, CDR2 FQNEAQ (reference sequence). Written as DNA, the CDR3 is TGTGCCAGCAGCCCGGAGGCCCCTAATTCGAACACCATATATTTT. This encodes CASSPEAPNSNTIYF.

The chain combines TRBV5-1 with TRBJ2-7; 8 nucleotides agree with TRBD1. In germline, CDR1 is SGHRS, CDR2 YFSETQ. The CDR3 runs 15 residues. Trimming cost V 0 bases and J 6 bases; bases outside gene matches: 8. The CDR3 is CASSLGGQATFEQYF. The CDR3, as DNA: TGCGCCAGCAGCTTGGGGGGACAGGCCACGTTCGAGCAGTACTTC.

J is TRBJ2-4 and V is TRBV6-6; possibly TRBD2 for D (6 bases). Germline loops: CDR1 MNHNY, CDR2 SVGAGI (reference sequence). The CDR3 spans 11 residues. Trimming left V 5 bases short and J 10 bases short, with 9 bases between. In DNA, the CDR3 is TGTGCCAGCAGTCCGCGGGGTATTCAGTACTTC. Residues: CASSPRGIQYF.

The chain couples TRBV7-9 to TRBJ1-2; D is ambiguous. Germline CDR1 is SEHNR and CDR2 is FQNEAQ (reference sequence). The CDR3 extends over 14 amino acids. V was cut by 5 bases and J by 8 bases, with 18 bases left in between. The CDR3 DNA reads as TGTGCCAGCAGCACAGTATCTAGCTACAAGGGCTACACCTTC. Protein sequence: CASSTVSSYKGYTF.

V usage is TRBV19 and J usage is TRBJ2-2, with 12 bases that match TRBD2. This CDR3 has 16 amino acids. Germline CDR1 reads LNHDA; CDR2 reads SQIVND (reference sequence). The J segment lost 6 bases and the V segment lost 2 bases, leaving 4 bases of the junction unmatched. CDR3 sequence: CASSINRLAGAGELFF. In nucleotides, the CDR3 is TGTGCCAGTAGTATAAACAGACTAGCGGGGGCCGGGGAGCTGTTTTTT.

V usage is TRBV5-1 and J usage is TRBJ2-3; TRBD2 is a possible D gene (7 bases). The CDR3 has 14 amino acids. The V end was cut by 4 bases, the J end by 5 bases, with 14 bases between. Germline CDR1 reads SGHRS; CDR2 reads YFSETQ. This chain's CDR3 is CASSPRGGQDTQYF. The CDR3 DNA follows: TGCGCCAGCAGCCCCCGCGGGGGCCAAGATACGCAGTATTTT.

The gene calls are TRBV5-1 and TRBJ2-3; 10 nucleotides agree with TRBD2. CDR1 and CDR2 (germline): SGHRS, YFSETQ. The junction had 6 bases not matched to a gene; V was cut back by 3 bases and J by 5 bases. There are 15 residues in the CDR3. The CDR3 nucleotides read TGCGCCAGCAGCTCAAGAGCGGGGGGGCAAGATACGCAGTATTTT. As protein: CASSSRAGGQDTQYF.

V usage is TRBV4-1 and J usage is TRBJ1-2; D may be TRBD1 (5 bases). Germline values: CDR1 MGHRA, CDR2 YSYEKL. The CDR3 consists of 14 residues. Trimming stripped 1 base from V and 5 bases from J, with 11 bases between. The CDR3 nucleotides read TGCGCCAGCAGCCAAGGGCAGGGTGGGTATGGCTACACCTTC. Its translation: CASSQGQGGYGYTF.

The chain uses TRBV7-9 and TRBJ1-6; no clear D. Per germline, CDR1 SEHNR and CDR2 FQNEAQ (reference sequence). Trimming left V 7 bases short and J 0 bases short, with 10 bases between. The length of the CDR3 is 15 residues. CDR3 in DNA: TGTGCCAGCACCGGAGGCAGCTCCTATAATTCACCCCTCCACTTT. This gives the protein CASTGGSSYNSPLHF.